The rows below give T cell receptor beta chains drawn from one sample of a study of T cell repertoires in aging, cancer and after chemotherapy. One entry per CDR3 protein results from TCRdb running MiXCR on the multiplex PCR reads. Among around 5,800 distinct CDR3 sequences listed, 25% to 30% were seen once. Sequencing used blood. The receptors were gathered from a human donor in good health. CDR3s include the opening cysteine and the closing phenylalanine or tryptophan. The D gene is left open where the match is weak. Some rows have no size entry. The others give once, few or many, or a class for an expanded clone.

>few|TRBV30|TRBJ2-5|.
CAWSVRVRETQYF
>few|TRBV11-1|TRBJ2-2|TRBD2
CASSAGGIGNGELFF
>few|TRBV14|TRBJ1-2|.
CASSYDRRPYGYTF
>medium-sized|TRBV18|TRBJ2-2|.
CASSPQTGRGTGELFF
>few|TRBV11-2|TRBJ2-5|TRBD1
CASSLVGTGMETQYF
>medium-sized|TRBV19|TRBJ2-2|.
CASSIGYLNTGELFF
>.|TRBV19|TRBJ1-1|.
CASSIEDRWNTEAFF
>.|TRBV27|TRBJ2-7|TRBD1
CASSLTGAGEQYF
>.|TRBV11-1|TRBJ1-1|.
CASSFVVNTEAFF
>.|TRBV12-3/TRBV12-4|TRBJ2-7|.
CASSFGDSYEQYF
>.|TRBV7-2|TRBJ2-1|TRBD2
CASSPRAELAGFRLEFF
>.|TRBV6-5|TRBJ2-1|.
CASSLIGEGGNEQFF
>.|TRBV30|TRBJ2-7|.
CAWSDGYEQYF
>.|TRBV24-1|TRBJ2-2|.
CATSEPGAGTGELFF
>medium-sized|TRBV19|TRBJ2-7|TRBD2
CASSAGETYEQYF
>.|TRBV6-5|TRBJ2-7|TRBD2
CASSYGPGRDYEQYF
>.|TRBV11-2|TRBJ2-7|TRBD2
CASSLVGGRSDEQYF
>few|TRBV19|TRBJ1-1|.
CASSNKGTSPEAFF
>medium-sized|TRBV29-1|TRBJ1-2|TRBD1
CSVEDPTGVYGYTF
>few|TRBV5-1|TRBJ1-2|.
CASGTNYGYTF
>.|TRBV20-1|TRBJ2-1|TRBD2
CSPQRGGSYNEQFF
>medium-sized|TRBV6-5|TRBJ1-6|TRBD1
CASSFGQGESPLHF
>.|TRBV6-2/TRBV6-3|TRBJ1-5|.
CASGTHRDNQPQHF
>few|TRBV18|TRBJ2-3|.
CASATGGPSTDTQYF
>medium-sized|TRBV6-1|TRBJ1-2|.
CASTLVQGTGYTF
>.|TRBV12-3/TRBV12-4|TRBJ2-7|.
CASRLNREGEQYF
>.|TRBV11-1|TRBJ2-5|.
CASSLGLNKETQYF
>medium-sized|TRBV29-1|TRBJ1-1|TRBD1
CSVDPMTRGRMDEAFF
>.|TRBV12-3/TRBV12-4|TRBJ2-7|TRBD1
CASSPGTGAYEQYF
>.|TRBV7-2|TRBJ2-3|.
CASSQGRPLDTQYF
>.|TRBV5-4|TRBJ2-5|TRBD1
CASSRRQGAQETQYF
>.|TRBV5-1|TRBJ2-7|TRBD1
CASSSRDRGYEQYF